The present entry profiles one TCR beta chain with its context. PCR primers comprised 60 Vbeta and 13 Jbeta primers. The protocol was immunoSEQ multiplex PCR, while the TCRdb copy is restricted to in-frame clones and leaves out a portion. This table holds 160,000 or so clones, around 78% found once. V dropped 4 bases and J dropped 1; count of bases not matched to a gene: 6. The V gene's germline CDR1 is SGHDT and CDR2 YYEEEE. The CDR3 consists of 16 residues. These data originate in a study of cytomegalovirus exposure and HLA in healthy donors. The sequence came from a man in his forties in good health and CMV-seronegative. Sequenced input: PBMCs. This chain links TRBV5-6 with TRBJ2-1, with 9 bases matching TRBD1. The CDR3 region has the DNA TGTGCCAGCAGCAGAACCGGGACAGGGTCCTACAATGAGCAGTTCTTC. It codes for CASSRTGTGSYNEQFF.